This TCR beta chain was observed in a study of CD8 T cells in Susac syndrome (dated by TCRdb to the late 2010s). For the study in its entirety: Repertoire sequencing was used to test whether CD8+ T cell activation and differentiation in Susac syndrome was antigen driven. Overall study results and their limits: The number of individuals in the TCR sequencing and HLA analysis was acknowledged as relatively small.

RNA was extracted using the RNeasy kit, and roughly 0.5 to 1 ug of the RNA was reverse transcribed with random hexamers. The immunoSEQ multiplex PCR assay, which covers 54 Vbeta and 13 Jbeta segments, was used to amplify TCR beta CDR3 regions. Bias from PCR amplification was corrected by using a synthetic template baseline for primer optimization and for computational correction. As for how the authors treated the data: Reads were annotated to V, D and J genes per IMGT and analyzed with immunoSEQ Analyzer, keeping only productive sequences. Clonality was calculated as one minus the Shannon entropy normalized by log2 of the number of productive unique sequences. Public and private clones were assessed among the 100 most prevalent clones of each patient and control. Susac-specific clones were defined as absent from healthy and MS cohorts, over a thousand published viral clones and other ImmuneACCESS disease sequences. TCRdb reprocessed the public reads (quality trimming at Q25 with fastp, clone calling with MiXCR) and kept in-frame beta chains. Each record represents a unique CDR3 protein, reported with the most common genes and DNA among its rows. In this record, the V and J calls reflect TCRdb's handling and not the investigators' own analysis. A total of 300,000 or so distinct CDR3 sequences appear in this sample, roughly 94% of them only once. The ten biggest clones cover less than 0.08% of the sample.

Peripheral blood CD8+ and CD4+ T cells from healthy donors, Susac syndrome patients and multiple sclerosis patients were profiled using high-throughput TCR beta sequencing. The multiple sclerosis controls were treatment-naive patients whose relapsing-remitting disease, either stable or active, fulfilled the revised McDonald criteria. Bulk CD8+ and CD4+ T cells were purified magnetically by negative isolation, whereas CD8+ TEMRA cells were enriched by FACS. Blood was collected in EDTA tubes and processed within 24 hours, with PBMCs isolated through density gradient centrifugation. PBMCs intended for TCR sequencing were frozen in liquid nitrogen and were later thawed in a 37 degrees C water bath. The sorted or isolated CD4+, CD8+ and CD8+ TEMRA cells had a purity of 90% or higher. With regard to this clonotype: Its antigen has not been determined. No much larger clone exists at a distance of one base, and base qualities are not known.

V is shortened by 7 bases, J by 3 bases, and the region joining them spans 15 bases. According to the germline V gene, CDR1 reads SNHLY and CDR2 reads FYNNEI. Its CDR3 holds 15 amino acids, cysteine through phenylalanine. The sequence is cut down to CDR3 DNA, 45 bases in frame from base 1. What was sequenced was CD4+ T cells from PBMCs. This clonotype originated in a human donor with multiple sclerosis. This receptor chain uses TRBV2 and TRBJ2-2; TRBD1 is possibly the D segment (5 matching bases). The CDR3 loop reads CASKRGMDHTGELFF. The nucleotide sequence is given as TGTGCCAGCAAAAGGGGAATGGATCACACCGGGGAGCTGTTTTTT. The CDR3 plus the reference TRBV2 and TRBJ2-2 genes for the other parts give the full variable domain: EPEVTQTPSHQVTQMGQEVILRCVPISNHLYFYWYRQILGQKVEFLVSFYNNEISEKSEIFDDQFSVERPDGSNFTLKIRSTKLEDSAMYFCASKRGMDHTGELFFGEGSRLTVL.